This T cell receptor (beta chain) was captured by sequencing in a study of blood T cell repertoires in COVID-19. Across the study: The United States, Italy and Spain supplied acute and convalescent COVID-19 samples. PBMCs, B-cell-depleted T cells, or T cells provided the cDNA or gDNA that made up the material.

The CDR3 has 16 amino acids. V was clipped by 5 bases and J by 0 bases, with 14 bases between them. Germline-derived CDR1 and CDR2 are MDHEN and SYDVKM. Cohort allocation depended upon clinical history that participants reported. In the study's own analysis: Amplification of reference gene primers was used by the study to estimate nucleated cell counts. Libraries were prepared by immunoSEQ multiplex PCR; TCRdb keeps only in-frame clonotypes and omits some of them. The DNA gave D and trimming, while V, J and clone size come from that table. Of more than 250,000 clones in the sample, about 92% were seen once.

This clonotype was sampled from a woman in her twenties or thirties who had recovered from COVID-19. The rearrangement uses TRBV28 and TRBJ2-1, with a possible D match to TRBD1 (5 bases). What was sequenced was PBMCs or T cells enriched from blood (not recorded which). For the CDR3, the DNA is TGTGCCAGCAGTCTCAGACAGTCGAGCTCCTACAATGAGCAGTTCTTC. Translated, it gives CASSLRQSSSYNEQFF.